The 16 T cell receptor beta chains presented below share a single source sample, sequenced in a study of blood T cell repertoires in COVID-19. Here immunoSEQ multiplex PCR was the method, and the copy in TCRdb shows in-frame clones only, minus some. The table records approximately 70,000 clones, more than 85% of them present only once. The sample taken for sequencing was peripheral blood. The receptors stem from a human donor with active COVID-19. The donor label of this sample is uncertain.

The genes are TRBV11-2 and TRBJ2-5; 11 bases align to TRBD2. The J segment lost 5 bases and the V segment lost 5 bases, leaving 10 bases of the junction unmatched. The V gene's germline CDR1 is SGHAT and CDR2 FQNNGV. This CDR3 spans 16 amino acids. The CDR3 spells CASSANSGRAGETQYF. The CDR3 nucleotides read TGTGCCAGCAGCGCCAATAGCGGGAGGGCCGGGGAGACCCAGTACTTC.

V is TRBV10-1 and J is TRBJ2-5; D is possibly TRBD2 (9 bases). Germline lookup yields CDR1 WNHNN and CDR2 SYGVQD (reference sequence). V dropped 5 bases and J dropped 7 bases, with 14 bases sitting between them. The CDR3 loop spans 13 amino acids. CDR3 coding DNA: TGCGCCAGCAGTTCTAGCGGGACAGGGACCCAGTACTTC. Protein product: CASSSSGTGTQYF.

The V and J genes are TRBV4-3 and TRBJ2-1, with 9 nucleotides matching TRBD2. The V gene's germline CDR1 is LGHNA and CDR2 YSLEER. The CDR3 has 17 amino acids. V lost 0 bases and J lost 1; bases outside the gene matches: 4. CDR3 in amino acids: CASSQDPAGGSYNEQFF. The CDR3 nucleotides read TGCGCCAGCAGCCAAGATCCAGCGGGAGGTTCCTACAATGAGCAGTTCTTC.

The chain has TRBV7-6 and TRBJ2-1; D gene unclear. The CDR3 has 15 residues. The ends were cut back, 4 bases at V and 8 bases at J, with 18 bases in the middle. Germline CDR1 and CDR2: SGHVS and FNYEAQ. The CDR3 sequence is CASSSRDETWDEQFF. DNA of the CDR3: TGTGCCAGCAGCTCGAGAGACGAGACATGGGATGAGCAGTTCTTC.

J is TRBJ1-5 and V is TRBV27; D is perhaps TRBD1 (5 bases). The germline V gene encodes CDR1 MNHEY and CDR2 SMNVEV (reference sequence). V shed 4 bases and J shed 6 bases, with 16 bases lying between them. The CDR3 length is 15 residues. The CDR3 nucleotides read TGTGCCAGCAGTTCTGAGGGGCGAGCGGGTCAGCCCCAGCATTTT. As protein: CASSSEGRAGQPQHF.

The rearrangement uses TRBV18 and TRBJ1-4, with a tentative D call TRBD1 (5 bases). CDR3 length: 13 residues. Germline V CDR1 and CDR2: KGHSH, LQKENI. Between the trimmed V and J ends, which lost 5 bases and 3 bases, there was a span of 7 bases. The CDR3 DNA sequence: TGTGCCAGCTCAGCAGGGTCTAATGAAAAACTGTTTTTT. It specifies CASSAGSNEKLFF.

This chain uses TRBV18 with TRBJ2-5, with a tentative D call TRBD2 (6 bases). With 5 bases removed from V and 5 bases from J, the gap between germline ends came to 12 bases. This CDR3 comprises 13 residues. In germline, CDR1 is KGHSH, CDR2 LQKENI. CDR3 coding DNA: TGTGCCAGCTCATCCTCTCGGGGGGAGACCCAGTACTTC. Protein sequence: CASSSSRGETQYF.

The chain links TRBV28 to TRBJ2-2; D not resolved. V was pared by 4 bases and J by 1 base, with 4 bases between. CDR1 MDHEN and CDR2 SYDVKM come from the germline V gene. The CDR3 loop spans 13 amino acids. The CDR3 is CASSSLNTGELFF. The CDR3 coding sequence is TGTGCCAGCAGTTCCTTGAACACCGGGGAGCTGTTTTTT. Together with reference TRBV28 and TRBJ2-2, the CDR3 gives the full variable domain: DVKVTQSSRYLVKRTGEKVFLECVQDMDHENMFWYRQDPGLGLRLIYFSYDVKMKEKGDIPEGYSVSREKKERFSLILESASTNQTSMYLCASSSLNTGELFFGEGSRLTVL.

The chain recombines TRBV19 with TRBJ2-1; 7 nucleotides match TRBD2. This CDR3 spans 12 amino acids. V lost 6 bases, J lost 14 bases, and 10 bases stayed unmatched. The germline V gene has CDR1 LNHDA and CDR2 SQIVND (reference sequence). The CDR3 nucleotides are TGTGCCAGTAGCCAGCGGGACGGAGGAGAGTTCTTC. The encoded protein is CASSQRDGGEFF.

The chain links TRBV30 to TRBJ2-1; 9 nucleotides line up with TRBD2. This CDR3 is 15 amino acids long. The germline V gene encodes CDR1 GTSNPN and CDR2 SVGIG (reference sequence). Losses at the gene ends were 3 bases for V and 5 bases for J; bases not matched to a gene: 8. CDR3: CAWRAGGLADNEQFF. The DNA of the CDR3 is TGTGCCTGGAGGGCGGGGGGACTAGCCGACAATGAGCAGTTCTTC.

CDR3 in amino acids: CASSQGAGSYEQYF. CDR3 DNA: TGTGCCAGTAGTCAGGGGGCTGGCTCCTACGAGCAGTACTTC. J is TRBJ2-7 and V is TRBV19; 8 nucleotides match TRBD1. Germline V lookup: CDR1 LNHDA, CDR2 SQIVND (reference sequence). After removal of 5 bases from V and 0 bases from J, the junction contained 3 bases not matched to a gene. The CDR3 runs 14 residues.

This clone showed up just once. The chain is built from TRBV19 and TRBJ2-5; 9 bases fit TRBD1. Losses at the gene ends were 8 bases for V and 5 bases for J; bases not matched to a gene: 12. Germline CDR1 LNHDA, CDR2 SQIVND (reference sequence). This CDR3 is built from 15 residues. The CDR3 bases are TGTGCCAGTCGGACAGGGGCGGCAACCAGGGAGACCCAGTACTTC. It specifies CASRTGAATRETQYF.

This clone appeared a single time. The chain combines TRBV6-6 with TRBJ1-2; no clear D. V lost 8 bases, J lost 4 bases, and 11 bases lay in between. Per the germline V gene, CDR1 is MNHNY and CDR2 is SVGAGI (reference sequence). The CDR3 contains 12 residues. The CDR3 loop reads CASGSSGYGYTF. The CDR3 region has the DNA TGTGCCAGCGGGAGTTCAGGCTATGGCTACACCTTC.

This chain joins TRBV7-2 and TRBJ2-2; D gene uncertain. The CDR3 is made up of 15 amino acids. V was shortened by 4 bases and J by 0 bases, with 9 bases between the two germline ends. Germline values: CDR1 SGHTA, CDR2 FQGNSA. CDR3 loop: CASSSPPANTGELFF. Here the CDR3 DNA reads TGTGCCAGCAGCTCTCCTCCGGCGAACACCGGGGAGCTGTTTTTT.

V is TRBV18 and J is TRBJ1-1, with D unresolved. The germline CDR1 and CDR2 sequences are KGHSH and LQKENI. V dropped 2 bases and J dropped 2 bases, with 12 bases sitting between them. The CDR3 contains 15 residues. CDR3 in amino acids: CASSPIQATNTEAFF. The DNA for the CDR3 is TGTGCCAGCTCACCAATTCAAGCCACTAACACTGAAGCTTTCTTT.

This chain connects TRBV3-1 (or the pseudogene TRBV3-2) to TRBJ1-1, with a possible D match to TRBD1 (5 bases). The CDR3 runs 15 residues. The V gene's germline CDR1 is LGHDT and CDR2 YNNKEL (reference sequence). V lost 1 base to trimming and J lost 1 base, with 10 bases between them. The CDR3 sequence: CASSQVRASNTEAFF. CDR3 sequence (DNA): TGTGCCAGCAGCCAAGTCAGGGCATCGAACACTGAAGCTTTCTTT.